The 20 T cell receptor beta chains reported below all come from one sample, sequenced in a study of T cells expressing NK-cell markers. TCRdb reprocessed the 5' RACE reads, with one entry per CDR3 protein and no DNA. The sample features around 550,000 distinct CDR3 sequences, with 3% to 4.5% in its top ten. The material sequenced was blood T cells: a sorted CD56 or NKG2C T cell subset, CD4+ or CD8+ T cells, or bulk PBMC T cells (not recorded which). These receptors were taken from a man in his late teens or twenties in good health.

The chain has TRBV28 and TRBJ2-1; TCRdb's D gene call, TRBD1, goes unchecked for lack of DNA. The CDR3 extends over 12 amino acids. CDR1 MDHEN and CDR2 SYDVKM come from the germline V gene. The chain's CDR3 is CASSTGASEAFF.

This rearrangement joins TRBV12-3 or TRBV12-4 to TRBJ1-5. CDR3 size: 15 residues. The CDR3 is CASSFPSSGGQPQHF.

The chain has TRBV5-5 and TRBJ2-1; the D call of TRBD2 rests on TCRdb alone, since no DNA is present to check it. Germline CDR1 is SGHKS and CDR2 is YYEKEE (reference sequence). The CDR3 totals 16 residues. CDR3: CASSWTRETGTSQQFF.

V usage is TRBV3-1 and J usage is TRBJ2-3; without DNA, the TCRdb call of TRBD2 cannot be checked. Germline V lookup: CDR1 LGHDT, CDR2 YNNKEL (reference sequence). The CDR3 is 15 amino acids. CDR3 amino acids: CASSQGSGRIDTQYF.

This chain connects TRBV3-1 to TRBJ2-3. CDR3 length: 14 amino acids. Germline V CDR1 and CDR2: LGHDT, YNNKEL (reference sequence). The chain's CDR3 is CASSESWGADTQYF.

The V call is TRBV6-1, the J call TRBJ2-1; TCRdb's assignment of TRBD1 cannot be checked, as there is no DNA. Germline V gives CDR1 MNHNS, CDR2 SASEGT. The CDR3 totals 15 residues. CDR3 region: CASSEVGQGWGEQFF.

The V gene is TRBV7-4, the J gene TRBJ1-4. Germline CDR1 is SGHVT and CDR2 is SQSDAQ. The CDR3 covers 16 residues. The CDR3 loop reads CASSCDRAIFNEKLFF.

This chain uses TRBV20-1 with TRBJ1-1. This CDR3 has 14 residues. The V gene's germline CDR1 is DFQATT and CDR2 SNEGSKA (reference sequence). This CDR3 reads CSALSGGSNTEAFF.

CDR3 protein: CASSYSPSRQGGTEAFF. The chain joins TRBV6-5 to TRBJ1-1; the D call of TRBD1 rests on TCRdb alone, since no DNA is present to check it. The germline gives CDR1 MNHEY, CDR2 SVGAGI. CDR3 size: 17 residues.

The genes are TRBV7-2 and TRBJ2-1; checking the TCRdb D call of TRBD2 is not possible without DNA. Germline loops: CDR1 SGHTA, CDR2 FQGNSA. The CDR3 has 16 residues. CDR3 protein: CASSLLVAGVRNEQFF.

The gene calls are TRBV5-1 and TRBJ2-1; without DNA, the TCRdb call of TRBD2 cannot be checked. The CDR3 consists of 17 residues. From germline, CDR1 is SGHRS and CDR2 YFSETQ. CDR3 protein: CASSLAVLAGDYNEQFF.

The gene calls are TRBV7-9 and TRBJ1-4; no DNA is available, so the TRBD1 call from TCRdb remains unchecked. This CDR3 is 15 amino acids long. Per the germline V gene, CDR1 is SEHNR and CDR2 is FQNEAQ (reference sequence). The CDR3: CASSLTPGLNEKLFF.

The chain combines TRBV10-3 with TRBJ2-3; checking the TCRdb D call of TRBD1 is not possible without DNA. CDR1 is ENHRY and CDR2 is SYGVKD in the germline V gene. The CDR3 contains 14 residues. The CDR3 sequence: CAISGTASTDTQYF.

The chain joins TRBV24-1 to TRBJ2-1; no DNA is available, so the TRBD1 call from TCRdb remains unchecked. This CDR3 has 16 residues. Germline CDR1 reads KGHDR; CDR2 reads SFDVKD. CDR3 sequence: CATSEAGGSALHEQFF.

This chain links TRBV28 with TRBJ1-5; TCRdb selects TRBD1, and the lack of DNA leaves this call unchecked. This CDR3 region has 14 residues. Germline V gene lookup returns CDR1 MDHEN and CDR2 SYDVKM. The CDR3 is CASIIGQGNQPQHF.

The chain has TRBV20-1 and TRBJ2-1; the TCRdb call, TRBD2, lacks DNA for checking. This CDR3 has 14 residues. The germline V gene has CDR1 DFQATT and CDR2 SNEGSKA (reference sequence). The CDR3 spells CSASHRTSINEQFF.

The rearrangement joins TRBV29-1 to TRBJ2-1; TCRdb reports TRBD1, a call that lacks DNA to check it against. Germline V gene data show CDR1 as SQVTM and CDR2 as ANQGSEA. The CDR3 runs to 12 residues. The CDR3 protein is CSVGDPLDEQFF.

The chain recombines TRBV10-3 with TRBJ2-2; TCRdb names TRBD1, which stays unverified in the absence of DNA. This CDR3 spans 14 amino acids. CDR1 is ENHRY, CDR2 SYGVKD, per germline. The CDR3 reads CATSGPGITGELFF.

The chain links TRBV27 to TRBJ2-5. CDR1 MNHEY and CDR2 SMNVEV come from the germline V gene (reference sequence). The CDR3 runs 14 residues. CDR3 loop: CASSLGGSWETQYF.

This chain joins TRBV6-1 and TRBJ2-2; there is no DNA to check the TCRdb D call of TRBD1. The CDR3 contains 16 residues. Germline assignment: CDR1 MNHNS and CDR2 SASEGT. The CDR3 protein is CASSDWDSSNTGELFF.